What follows are 22 T cell receptor beta chains derived from one specimen sequenced in a study of CD8 T cells in ankylosing spondylitis. Whole-study findings and limits: Apparently characteristic of ankylosing spondylitis blood was a TCR beta motif (under ten highly homologous variants).

MiXCR, applied by TCRdb to the 5' RACE reads, yields one record per CDR3 protein. The sample has more than 650,000 distinct CDR3 sequences; about 10% are singletons. Their recognized antigens are unknown. The sample taken for sequencing was blood, either unsorted or a sorted T cell fraction (not recorded which). The receptors shown here come from a male donor with ankylosing spondylitis.

This clonotype came up many times. The V and J genes are TRBV29-1 and TRBJ2-5; 9 bases agree with TRBD2. V gave up 3 bases and J gave up 4 bases; unmatched junction bases: 3. CDR3 size: 13 residues. Germline CDR1 SQVTM, CDR2 ANQGSEA. As DNA, the CDR3 is TGCAGCGTTGAGCGGGGGGGCCTAGAGACCCAGTACTTC. Translating it yields CSVERGGLETQYF.

The J gene is TRBJ2-2, the V gene TRBV3-1; D unclear. Deletions cut 1 base from V and 7 bases from J, with 4 bases between. Per the germline V gene, CDR1 is LGHDT and CDR2 is YNNKEL (reference sequence). The CDR3 contains 12 residues. CDR3 nucleotides: TGTGCCAGCAGCCAAGGGCACGGGGAGCTGTTTTTT. This translates into CASSQGHGELFF.

The J gene is TRBJ2-6, the V gene TRBV7-9; no reliable D call. Germline V gene data show CDR1 as SEHNR and CDR2 as FQNEAQ (reference sequence). Trimming shortened V by 5 bases and J by 0 bases, and 8 bases separated the two germline ends. This CDR3 is built from 15 residues. The DNA of the CDR3 is TGTGCCAGCAGCCCGCACAGCTCTGGGGCCAACGTCCTGACTTTC. This codes for CASSPHSSGANVLTF.

This clonotype was observed a few times. This chain links TRBV9 with TRBJ1-2, with 9 bases aligning to TRBD1. V lost 5 bases and J lost 9; bases outside the gene matches: 8. The CDR3 consists of 13 residues. Germline values: CDR1 SGDLS, CDR2 YYNGEE. CDR3 loop: CASSSGTGWSYTF. The CDR3 DNA follows: TGTGCCAGCAGTTCTGGGACAGGGTGGAGCTACACCTTC.

The V and J genes are TRBV11-2 and TRBJ2-1; 11 bases agree with TRBD2. Germline V gene sequence: CDR1 SGHAT, CDR2 FQNNGV. With 4 bases clipped from V and 6 bases from J, the junction kept 2 bases outside the gene matches. This CDR3 region has 14 residues. The CDR3 sequence: CASSSTSGANEQFF. The CDR3 DNA reads as TGTGCCAGCAGCTCGACTAGCGGGGCCAATGAGCAGTTCTTC.

In this sample, this clonotype turned up many times. J is TRBJ2-1 and V is TRBV7-9; no reliable D call. V lost 0 bases and J lost 4, with 13 bases in between. The CDR3 length is 16 residues. From germline, CDR1 is SEHNR and CDR2 FQNEAQ (reference sequence). CDR3 nucleotides: TGTGCCAGCAGCTTAGCGGTAGGGCGTCCTTACAATGAGCAGTTCTTC. It is translated as CASSLAVGRPYNEQFF.

This chain connects TRBV4-1 to TRBJ1-2, with D unclear. V lost 4 bases and J 0 bases, leaving 9 bases between the germline ends. The CDR3 consists of 14 residues. CDR1 MGHRA and CDR2 YSYEKL come from the germline V gene. The DNA of the CDR3 is TGCGCCAGCAGCCGTGGAACAACTAACTATGGCTACACCTTC. This sequence encodes CASSRGTTNYGYTF.

This clonotype was seen more than once but under ten times. The chain employs TRBV20-1 and TRBJ1-2; 8 bases agree with TRBD1. The J segment lost 1 base and the V segment lost 2 bases, leaving 3 bases of the junction unmatched. The germline gives CDR1 DFQATT, CDR2 SNEGSKA (reference sequence). This CDR3 has 14 residues. The CDR3 region has the DNA TGCAGTGCTAGACGGGACAGGATTAACTATGGCTACACCTTC. Protein: CSARRDRINYGYTF.

In this sample, this clonotype turned up a few times. The chain is built from TRBV20-1 and TRBJ1-2, with D possibly being TRBD1 (6 bases). Germline V lookup: CDR1 DFQATT, CDR2 SNEGSKA (reference sequence). V shed 5 bases and J shed 11 bases, with 12 bases lying between them. This CDR3 is 10 amino acids long. This CDR3 reads CSAAVRGYTF. CDR3 bases: TGCAGTGCTGCAGTAAGGGGGTACACCTTC.

This clonotype was found a few times. The genes are TRBV15 and TRBJ1-2; TRBD1 agrees at 7 bases. CDR3 length: 15 residues. Germline V CDR1 and CDR2: LNHNV, YYDKDF (reference sequence). V lost 0 bases and J lost 2; bases outside the gene matches: 3. CDR3 sequence: CATSREKGANYGYTF. The CDR3, as DNA: TGTGCCACCAGCAGAGAGAAGGGGGCGAACTATGGCTACACCTTC.

This clonotype was seen only a few times. CDR3 sequence (DNA): TGTGCCAGCAGCTACATCCGGGACAGGGGGCGAATCCCCTACGAGCAGTACTTC. Protein product: CASSYIRDRGRIPYEQYF. This rearrangement joins TRBV11-2 to TRBJ2-7; 12 bases agree with TRBD1. There are 18 residues in the CDR3. The V and J ends lost 4 bases and 2 bases, in that order; junction bases with no gene match: 12. Germline V lookup: CDR1 SGHAT, CDR2 FQNNGV.

The chain combines TRBV7-8 with TRBJ2-3; D remains ambiguous. Germline V gene lookup returns CDR1 SGHVS and CDR2 FQNEAQ. The V end was cut by 4 bases, the J end by 6 bases, with 11 bases between. This CDR3 has 13 residues. The CDR3 sequence is CASSWVGSDTQYF. The CDR3 nucleotides read TGTGCCAGCAGCTGGGTGGGGTCGGATACGCAGTATTTT.

This clonotype was observed a few times. The chain links TRBV20-1 to TRBJ1-1; maybe TRBD1 (5 bases). Germline V CDR1 and CDR2: DFQATT, SNEGSKA (reference sequence). This CDR3 comprises 13 residues. The CDR3: CSALGGPNTEAFF. The CDR3 DNA reads as TGCAGCGCCCTCGGGGGTCCGAACACTGAAGCTTTCTTT.

This clonotype was seen many times. The chain joins TRBV4-3 to TRBJ2-5; the match to TRBD1 covers 7 bases. The CDR3 extends over 13 amino acids. The V gene end was trimmed by 8 bases and the J gene end by 2 bases; junction bases not matched to a gene: 5. Germline CDR1 reads LGHNA; CDR2 reads YSLEER. CDR3: CASRRQGQETQYF. CDR3 DNA: TGCGCCAGCCGCAGACAGGGACAAGAGACCCAGTACTTC.

DNA of the CDR3: TGCAGTGCTAGAGATCGACAGGGAGGGAACTATGGCTACACCTTC. Protein: CSARDRQGGNYGYTF. The genes are TRBV20-1 and TRBJ1-2, with 7 bases identical to TRBD1. The CDR3 loop spans 15 amino acids. V was pared by 0 bases and J by 2 bases, with 6 bases of the junction left unmatched. Germline V gives CDR1 DFQATT, CDR2 SNEGSKA (reference sequence).

The sample holds a few counts of this clonotype. The chain recombines TRBV12-3 or TRBV12-4 with TRBJ1-1; D is possibly TRBD1 (5 bases). The CDR3 contains 14 residues. Trimming cost V 7 bases and J 2 bases, with 14 bases left between them. The CDR3 is CASIQADRNTEAFF. CDR3 DNA: TGTGCCAGCATCCAAGCCGACAGAAACACTGAAGCTTTCTTT.

About this clonotype: One end of the junction does not line up with germline, which may come from a read error. CDR3 protein: CASGGGPLSCEQYF. The CDR3 DNA reads as TGTGCCAGCGGCGGCGGACCCCTCTCCTGCGAGCAGTACTTC. This rearrangement joins TRBV5-6 to TRBJ2-7; D unclear. Germline CDR1 SGHDT, CDR2 YYEEEE. The CDR3 consists of 14 residues.

The J gene is TRBJ2-7, the V gene TRBV4-2; D perhaps matches TRBD2 (6 bases). V lost 0 bases, J lost 6 bases, and 15 bases lay in between. This CDR3 spans 15 amino acids. CDR1 is LGHNA and CDR2 is YNFKEQ in the germline V gene. The CDR3 sequence is CASSQEVAGFSEQYF. In nucleotides, the CDR3 is TGTGCCAGCAGCCAAGAGGTCGCGGGATTCTCCGAGCAGTACTTC.

This clonotype was seen more than once but under ten times. This chain connects TRBV6-1 to TRBJ2-7; no definite D call. The CDR3 extends over 13 amino acids. Trimming removed 6 bases from V and 2 bases from J, with 11 bases in between. Germline assignment: CDR1 MNHNS and CDR2 SASEGT. Written as DNA, the CDR3 is TGTGCCAGCAGCTCCGACCAGACCTACGAGCAGTACTTC. It codes for CASSSDQTYEQYF.

This clonotype was picked up many times. The V gene is TRBV20-1, the J gene TRBJ1-1; 8 bases agree with TRBD1. CDR1 is DFQATT and CDR2 is SNEGSKA in the germline V gene (reference sequence). The CDR3 extends over 13 amino acids. CDR3 nucleotides: TGCAGAGCCCGACAGGGGACGAACACTGAAGCTTTCTTT. Protein: CRARQGTNTEAFF.

In DNA form, the CDR3 reads TGTGCCAGCAGCCTGGACATACGGGACACTGAAGCTTTCTTT. It translates to CASSLDIRDTEAFF. V is TRBV7-9 and J is TRBJ1-1; D possibly corresponds to TRBD1 (5 bases). The CDR3 runs 14 residues. V lost 5 bases, J lost 3 bases, and 13 bases lay in between. In germline, CDR1 is SEHNR, CDR2 FQNEAQ (reference sequence).

The sample holds a few counts of this clonotype. The chain is built from TRBV4-3 and TRBJ1-2; the D is unclear. Trimming left V 0 bases short and J 2 bases short, with 10 bases between. The CDR3 totals 15 residues. In germline, CDR1 is LGHNA, CDR2 YSLEER. CDR3 region: CASSQEVRENYGYTF. CDR3 nucleotides: TGCGCCAGCAGCCAAGAAGTACGCGAGAACTATGGCTACACCTTC.